The next 3 T cell receptor beta chains were all read from a single sample in a study of siplizumab effects on memory and regulatory T cells. No antigens are known for them. Method: immunoSEQ multiplex PCR; TCRdb's copy keeps in-frame clones and lacks some. The sample has roughly 10,000 clones, around 40% seen once; the top ten hold about 10%. Mixed lymphocyte reaction cells underwent more than five days of coculture at 37°C. Sample: CFSE-low (dividing) CD8+ T cells sorted from an allogeneic mixed lymphocyte reaction. The source is a human donor in good health; the cells came from an allogeneic mixed lymphocyte reaction.

This clone counts as medium-sized. The chain uses TRBV4-1 and TRBJ2-7; D gene uncertain. V lost 1 base and J lost 1, with 8 bases in between. Germline V gives CDR1 MGHRA, CDR2 YSYEKL. This CDR3 has 14 residues. CDR3 DNA sequence: TGCGCCAGCAGCCAAGTCGGAGATTCCTACGAGCAGTACTTC. Its protein is CASSQVGDSYEQYF.

Relative to its sample, this clone is medium-sized. The rearrangement joins TRBV5-6 to TRBJ1-2; D unresolved. Germline CDR1 is SGHDT and CDR2 is YYEEEE. This CDR3 is built from 15 residues. Trimming shortened V by 6 bases and J by 2 bases, and 17 bases separated the two germline ends. In nucleotides, the CDR3 is TGTGCCAGCATTCCCTTGCGGGAGCCGAACTATGGCTACACCTTC. Its protein product is CASIPLREPNYGYTF.

The J gene is TRBJ1-2, the V gene TRBV19; D ambiguous. The CDR3 extends over 12 amino acids. Germline-derived CDR1 and CDR2 are LNHDA and SQIVND (reference sequence). Trimming took off 5 bases at V and 0 bases at J, with 4 bases between the two ends. Here the CDR3 reads CASSWANYGYTF. CDR3 coding DNA: TGTGCCAGTAGTTGGGCTAACTATGGCTACACCTTC.